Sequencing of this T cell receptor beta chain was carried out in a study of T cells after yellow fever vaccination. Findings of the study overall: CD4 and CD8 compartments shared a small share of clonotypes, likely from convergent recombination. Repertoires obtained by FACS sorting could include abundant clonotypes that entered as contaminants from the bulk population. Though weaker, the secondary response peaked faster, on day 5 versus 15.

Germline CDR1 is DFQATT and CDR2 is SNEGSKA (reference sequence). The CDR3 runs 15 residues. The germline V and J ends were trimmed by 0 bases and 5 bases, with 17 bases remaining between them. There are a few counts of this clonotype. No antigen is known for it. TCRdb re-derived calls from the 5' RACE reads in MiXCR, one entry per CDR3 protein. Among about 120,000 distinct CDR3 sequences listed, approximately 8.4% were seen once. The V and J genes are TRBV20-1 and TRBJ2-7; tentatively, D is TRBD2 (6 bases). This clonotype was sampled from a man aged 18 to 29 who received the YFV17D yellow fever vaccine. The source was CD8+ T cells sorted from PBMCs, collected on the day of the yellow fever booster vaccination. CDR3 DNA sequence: TGCAGTGCTAGAGATTTGACCGCGGGGATGAACGAGCAGTACTTC. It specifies CSARDLTAGMNEQYF.